A selection of T cell receptor beta chains follows, all from one sample in a study of a mutant IDH1 vaccine in newly diagnosed glioma. Libraries were prepared by immunoSEQ multiplex PCR; TCRdb keeps only in-frame clonotypes and omits some of them. Of approximately 70,000 clones in the sample, 80% to 90% were seen once. This sample comprised PBMCs, obtained from a glioma patient treated with radiotherapy, temozolomide or both. The receptors stem from a man between 25 and 39 years old with glioma. Each CDR3 is given with its conserved first and last residue. Each record gives: J gene, V gene, CDR3 protein.

TRBJ2-2,TRBV5-1,CASSPYGQGGPWELFF
TRBJ2-5,TRBV18,CASSPPGGAQETQYF
TRBJ1-5,TRBV6-1,CASSKEDRGNQPQHF
TRBJ1-5,TRBV7-9,CASSLWTGNNQPQHF
TRBJ2-7,TRBV6-5,CASSYDRGNEQYF
TRBJ2-7,TRBV5-1,CASSLDYVYEQYF
TRBJ1-4,TRBV7-9,CASSLGSSSNEKLFF
TRBJ1-2,TRBV5-6,CASSLEVGRVYGYTF
TRBJ1-1,TRBV19,CASWNSMNTEAFF
TRBJ2-1,TRBV4-2,CASSQESSGGGYNEQFF
TRBJ2-7,TRBV27,CASTLGQGLGEQYF
TRBJ2-7,TRBV2,CASTLGQEVGGYF
TRBJ1-5,TRBV2,CASTRDRGDQPQHF